A selection of T cell receptor beta chains follows, all from one sample in a study of T cells in Graves' hyperthyroidism and ophthalmopathy. Each CDR3 protein gets one entry after TCRdb re-called the multiplex PCR reads with MiXCR. The sample has about 480,000 distinct CDR3 sequences, around 24% seen once; the top ten hold about 10%. Material for sequencing was blood. Receptors were obtained from a woman aged 30 to 39 with Graves' ophthalmopathy. Both conserved end residues are part of each CDR3. The D gene is left open where the match is weak. Clone size is not always given. Where it is, it says once, few, many or a class for expanded clones.

-,TRBV12-3/TRBV12-4,TRBJ1-2,-,TGTGCCAGCACACAACGGGGGTTTGACTATGGCTACACCTTC,CASTQRGFDYGYTF
-,TRBV12-3/TRBV12-4,TRBJ2-5,many,TGTGCCAGCAGTCGTGCCAATGCTATGGCCCAGTACTTC,CASSRANAMAQYF
-,TRBV5-1,TRBJ1-2,-,TGCGCCAGCAGCCTGGATGGGGGGCGGGCCTATGGCTACACCTTC,CASSLDGGRAYGYTF
-,TRBV15,TRBJ1-5,few,TGTGCCACCAGCAGAGATAGGCATGGGCAGCCCCAGCATTTT,CATSRDRHGQPQHF
-,TRBV6-5,TRBJ1-1,many,TGTGCCAGCAGTTACCTCCAATTCAGCGGAGCTTTCTTT,CASSYLQFSGAFF
-,TRBV6-2/TRBV6-3,TRBJ1-5,many,TGTGCCAGCAGTTTCTTCCCCAATCAGCCCCAGCATTTT,CASSFFPNQPQHF
-,TRBV29-1,TRBJ2-7,few,TGCAGCGTTAGGCAGGGAATGGGGGAGCAGTACTTC,CSVRQGMGEQYF
TRBD2,TRBV27,TRBJ2-7,-,TGTGCCAGCAGTTCCGGGACTAGCGGGAGGGTATACGAGCAGTACTTC,CASSSGTSGRVYEQYF
TRBD1,TRBV20-1,TRBJ2-7,once,TGCAGTGCCCGCCCGACAGGGGTGGTTTCAGGCGAGCAGTACTTC,CSARPTGVVSGEQYF
TRBD1,TRBV5-1,TRBJ1-1,-,TGCGCCAGCAGCAATCGACAGGGCATGAACACTGAAGCTTTCTTT,CASSNRQGMNTEAFF
-,TRBV7-6,TRBJ2-6,-,TGTGCCAGCAGCTCACTGGGCCGAGGGGCTGGGGCCAACGTCCTGACTTTC,CASSSLGRGAGANVLTF
-,TRBV4-3,TRBJ1-5,-,TGCGCCAGCAGCCAGGCACCGGGACTTACCAATCAGCCCCAGCATTTT,CASSQAPGLTNQPQHF
TRBD2,TRBV6-2/TRBV6-3,TRBJ2-5,few,TGTGCCAGCAAGACAACCGGGACTAGCGGGGGGTCCCAAGAGACCCAGTACTTC,CASKTTGTSGGSQETQYF
-,TRBV20-1,TRBJ1-2,many,TGCAGTGCTAGCAGCGGAAGGGGTTATGGCTACACCTTC,CSASSGRGYGYTF
-,TRBV5-1,TRBJ2-7,-,TGCGCCAGCAGCTTGGGTACAGGTTCAACCTACGAGCAGTACTTC,CASSLGTGSTYEQYF
-,TRBV6-5,TRBJ2-2,many,TGTGCCAGCAGAAACAGGGTGGGCACCGGGGAGCTGTTTTTT,CASRNRVGTGELFF
-,TRBV28,TRBJ1-3,many,TGTGCCACCACATGGACGGGGTCAGGAAACACCATATATTTT,CATTWTGSGNTIYF
-,TRBV4-1,TRBJ2-1,-,TGCGCCAGCAGCCAAGTGGCCACCCCCCTTGAATTTAGTGAGCAGTTCTTC,CASSQVATPLEFSEQFF
TRBD1,TRBV18,TRBJ2-7,few,TGTGCCTGCCTACAGGGGGAAGCCTACGAGCAGTACTTC,CACLQGEAYEQYF
-,TRBV4-2,TRBJ2-7,few,TGTGCCTGCAGCCAAGAAAGACCGTCTCAGGGCTACGAGCAGTACTTC,CACSQERPSQGYEQYF
-,TRBV6-1,TRBJ1-1,many,TGTGCCAGCAGTGCTCGGACGGGAACTGAAGCTTTCTTT,CASSARTGTEAFF
-,TRBV5-1,TRBJ2-7,few,TGCGCCAGCTCCTTCGCTGCTGCCTACGAGCAGTACTTC,CASSFAAAYEQYF
-,TRBV19,TRBJ1-1,-,TGTGCCAGTAGCCCGGACCTGGGGGTGAACACTGAAGCTTGCTTT,CASSPDLGVNTEACF
-,TRBV7-8,TRBJ2-2,-,TGTGCCAGCAGCTTAGGGTACGGGTCCCCGAGAGCCGGGGAGCTGTTTTTT,CASSLGYGSPRAGELFF
TRBD2,TRBV5-1,TRBJ2-7,few,TGCGCCAGCAGCTTCTCACTAGCGGGAGGGCCCAACGAGCAGTACTTC,CASSFSLAGGPNEQYF
-,TRBV7-9,TRBJ1-1,many,TGTGCCAGCAGCTTCGGAGGCCGGAACACTGAAGCTTTCTTT,CASSFGGRNTEAFF
-,TRBV28,TRBJ2-5,many,TGTGCCAGCAGCGACCCCGGGGTAGAGACCCAGTACTTC,CASSDPGVETQYF
-,TRBV5-1,TRBJ2-2,few,TGCGCCAGCAGCTTGGCATGGCAAGTCGACGGGGAGCTGTTTTTT,CASSLAWQVDGELFF
TRBD2,TRBV11-1,TRBJ2-7,few,TGTGCCAGCAGCCCCCCAACACTAGCGGGGAGCTACGAGCAGTACTTC,CASSPPTLAGSYEQYF
-,TRBV6-5,TRBJ2-7,many,TGTGCCAGCAGTTACTCGAAGACCGAGCAGTACTTC,CASSYSKTEQYF
-,TRBV10-3,TRBJ1-1,-,TGTGCCATCAGTGAGAAAGTAGAAAACACTGAAGCTTTCTTT,CAISEKVENTEAFF
-,TRBV5-1,TRBJ1-1,-,TGCGCCAGCAGCTTGGGACAGACGCTTATGAACACTGAAGCTTTCTTT,CASSLGQTLMNTEAFF
-,TRBV19,TRBJ1-1,many,TGTGCCAGTAGTATACTACCCGGGGGCACTGAAGCTTTCTTT,CASSILPGGTEAFF
-,TRBV6-1,TRBJ1-2,few,TGTGCCAGCAGGCGATCCGGGACGGATTATGGCTACACCTTC,CASRRSGTDYGYTF
TRBD1,TRBV6-1,TRBJ1-5,-,TGTGCCAGCAATATGGGACAGGGAGCCTATAGCAATCAGCCCCAGCATTTT,CASNMGQGAYSNQPQHF
TRBD1,TRBV12-3/TRBV12-4,TRBJ2-7,many,TGTGCCAGCAGTTTAGATTTATTGGGGACAGGGGGCTCCGAGCAGTACTTC,CASSLDLLGTGGSEQYF
-,TRBV25-1,TRBJ2-5,many,TGTGCCAGCAGTGTACAGGGCCTACACCAAGAGACCCAGTACTTC,CASSVQGLHQETQYF
-,TRBV11-2,TRBJ2-5,-,TGTGCCAGCAGCTTCGCTGGGTGGGAGGAAGAGACCCAGTACTTC,CASSFAGWEEETQYF
-,TRBV20-1,TRBJ1-2,many,TGCAGTGCTAGAGATTACGGCTACACCTTC,CSARDYGYTF
-,TRBV28,TRBJ2-7,many,TGTGCCAGCAGTTTCTCCATCCCCTACGAGCAGTACTTC,CASSFSIPYEQYF
TRBD2,TRBV6-2/TRBV6-3,TRBJ2-5,many,TGTGCCAGCAGTGGTGGCGGGGGGGCCGCGGAGACCCAGTACTTC,CASSGGGGAAETQYF
-,TRBV11-2,TRBJ1-2,many,TGTGCCAGCAGATCCGTGCGAGACAGTAACTATGGCTACACCTTC,CASRSVRDSNYGYTF
TRBD1,TRBV6-5,TRBJ1-1,many,TGTGCCAGCGGAAAGGAAACAGGGGGCCACACTGAAGCTTTCTTT,CASGKETGGHTEAFF
-,TRBV6-1,TRBJ1-1,-,TGTGCCAGCCTCGGGGCAGAGAACACTGAAGCTTTCTTT,CASLGAENTEAFF
-,TRBV7-3,TRBJ2-7,-,TGTGCCAGCAGCTTAGTTTCCGCGGGCGAGCAGTACTTC,CASSLVSAGEQYF
TRBD2,TRBV7-2,TRBJ2-7,many,TGTGCCAGCAGCTTAGCGCTAGCGGGGGGGATCACCTACGAGCAGTACTTC,CASSLALAGGITYEQYF
TRBD1,TRBV7-3,TRBJ2-2,many,TGTGCCAGCAGCTTAACGTTTGCGCAGGGGGCGGTCGGGGAGCTGTTTTTT,CASSLTFAQGAVGELFF
-,TRBV12-3/TRBV12-4,TRBJ1-2,many,TGTGCCAGCAGTTTACCCATCGGGCTAACTGGTGGCTACACCTTC,CASSLPIGLTGGYTF
-,TRBV20-1,TRBJ1-1,-,TGCAGTGCTAGAGATCCGAGGGCGAACACTGAAGCTTTCTTT,CSARDPRANTEAFF
-,TRBV11-2,TRBJ1-2,-,TGTGCCAGCAGCTACACCGGGACCCAGCCTAACTATGGCTACACCTTC,CASSYTGTQPNYGYTF
-,TRBV19,TRBJ2-4,few,TGTGCCAGTCAAAACCTAGCCAAAAACATTCAGTACTTC,CASQNLAKNIQYF
-,TRBV7-9,TRBJ1-1,many,TGTGCCAGCAGCTTTTCAGGGAGTACTGAAGCTTTCTTT,CASSFSGSTEAFF
-,TRBV6-7,TRBJ2-5,many,TGTGCCAGCAGTTACGGGTTGTGGGGGGCTGAAGAGACCCAGTACTTC,CASSYGLWGAEETQYF